The clone carrying this TCR beta chain was counted between two and nine times. What it recognizes is unknown. The PCR ran on 60 Vbeta and 13 Jbeta primers. The method was immunoSEQ multiplex PCR; TCRdb's version includes in-frame clones alone and lacks a portion of them. This table has about 130,000 clones, about 8.5% appearing once. This entry is derived from a study of cytomegalovirus exposure and HLA in healthy donors. Study at large: The roughly 120 million unique TCR beta sequences, from around 200 million T cells, were found by an earlier analysis.

The CDR3 extends over 15 amino acids. The V and J ends lost 1 base and 4 bases respectively, with 8 bases between them. CDR1 is MGHRA and CDR2 is YSYEKL in the germline V gene. Study-wide findings and caveats: Most subjects' HLA-A and HLA-B alleles were reportedly predicted from TCR beta sequences.

The chain joins TRBV4-1 to TRBJ1-6; D is unresolved. The material sequenced was PBMCs. The TCR sequence derives from a man aged 40-49 years in good health and CMV-seronegative. CDR3 coding DNA: TGCGCCAGCAGCCAAGGTAACGGGTATAATTCACCCCTCCACTTT. Translation gives CASSQGNGYNSPLHF.